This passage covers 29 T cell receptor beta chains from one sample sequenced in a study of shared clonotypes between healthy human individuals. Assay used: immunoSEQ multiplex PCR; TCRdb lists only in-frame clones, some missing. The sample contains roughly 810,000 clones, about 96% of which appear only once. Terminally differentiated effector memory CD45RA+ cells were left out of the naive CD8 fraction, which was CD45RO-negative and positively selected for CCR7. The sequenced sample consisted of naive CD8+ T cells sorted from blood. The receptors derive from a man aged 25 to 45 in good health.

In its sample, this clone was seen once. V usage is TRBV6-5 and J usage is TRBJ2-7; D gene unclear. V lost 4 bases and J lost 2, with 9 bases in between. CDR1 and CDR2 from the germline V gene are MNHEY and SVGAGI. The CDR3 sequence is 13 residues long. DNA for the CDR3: TGTGCCAGCAGTTTCGGACGGGCCTACGAGCAGTACTTC. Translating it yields CASSFGRAYEQYF.

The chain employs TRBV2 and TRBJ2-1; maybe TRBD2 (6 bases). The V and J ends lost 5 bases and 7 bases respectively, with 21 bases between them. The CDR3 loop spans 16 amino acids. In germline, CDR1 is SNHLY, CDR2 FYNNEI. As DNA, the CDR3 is TGTGCCAGCAGTACACCCGGGGACTTCTCAGCGAATGAGCAGTTCTTC. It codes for CASSTPGDFSANEQFF.

The CDR3 here is CATSSPDREDIQYF. The DNA for the CDR3 is TGTGCCACCAGCAGCCCGGACAGGGAGGACATTCAGTACTTC. The V gene is TRBV15, the J gene TRBJ2-4; 8 bases are a match to TRBD1. This CDR3 is 14 amino acids long. The V gene's germline CDR1 is LNHNV and CDR2 YYDKDF (reference sequence). The trim removed 3 bases at V and 8 bases at J, leaving 6 bases unmatched.

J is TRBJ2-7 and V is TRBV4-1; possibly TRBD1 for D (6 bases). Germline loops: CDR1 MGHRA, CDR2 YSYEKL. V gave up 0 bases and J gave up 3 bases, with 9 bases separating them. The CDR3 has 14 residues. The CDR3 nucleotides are TGCGCCAGCAGCCAAGATAGGGGGTTCTACGAGCAGTACTTC. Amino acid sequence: CASSQDRGFYEQYF.

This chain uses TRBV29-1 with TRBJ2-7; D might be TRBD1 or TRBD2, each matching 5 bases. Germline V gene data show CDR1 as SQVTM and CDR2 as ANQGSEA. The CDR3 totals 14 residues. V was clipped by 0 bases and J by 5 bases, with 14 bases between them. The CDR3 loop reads CSVEDPLGVHEQYF. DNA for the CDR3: TGCAGCGTTGAAGATCCCCTGGGGGTCCACGAGCAGTACTTC.

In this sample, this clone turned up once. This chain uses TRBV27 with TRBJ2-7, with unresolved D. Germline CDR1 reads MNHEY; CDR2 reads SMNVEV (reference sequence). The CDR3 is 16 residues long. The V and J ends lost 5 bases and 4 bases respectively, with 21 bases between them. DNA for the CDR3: TGTGCCAGCAGTAACCGGATGGGTGGGGTTCGGTACGAGCAGTACTTC. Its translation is CASSNRMGGVRYEQYF.

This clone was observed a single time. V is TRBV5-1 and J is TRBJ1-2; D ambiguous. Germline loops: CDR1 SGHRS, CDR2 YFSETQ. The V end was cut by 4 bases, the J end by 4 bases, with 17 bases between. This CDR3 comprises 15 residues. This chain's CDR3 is CASSQTGHWGYGYTF. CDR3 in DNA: TGCGCCAGCAGCCAAACGGGCCACTGGGGCTATGGCTACACCTTC.

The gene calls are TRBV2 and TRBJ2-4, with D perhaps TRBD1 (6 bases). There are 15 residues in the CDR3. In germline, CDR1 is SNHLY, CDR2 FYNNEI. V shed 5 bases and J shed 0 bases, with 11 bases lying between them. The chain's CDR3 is CASSPGQLAKNIQYF. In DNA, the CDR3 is TGTGCCAGCAGTCCGGGACAACTAGCCAAAAACATTCAGTACTTC.

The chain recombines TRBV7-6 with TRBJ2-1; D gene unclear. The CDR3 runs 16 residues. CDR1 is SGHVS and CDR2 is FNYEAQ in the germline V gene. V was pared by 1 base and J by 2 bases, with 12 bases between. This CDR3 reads CASSLDLRATYNEQFF. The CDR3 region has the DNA TGTGCCAGCAGCTTAGACCTTAGGGCTACCTACAATGAGCAGTTCTTC.

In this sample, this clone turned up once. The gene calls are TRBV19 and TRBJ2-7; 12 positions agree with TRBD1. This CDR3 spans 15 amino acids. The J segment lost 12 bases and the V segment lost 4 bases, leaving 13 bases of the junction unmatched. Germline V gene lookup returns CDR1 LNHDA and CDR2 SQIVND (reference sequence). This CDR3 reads CASSTNIGTGGQRYF. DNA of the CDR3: TGTGCCAGTAGTACAAACATCGGGACAGGGGGCCAGCGGTACTTC. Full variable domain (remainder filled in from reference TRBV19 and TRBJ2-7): DGGITQSPKYLFRKEGQNVTLSCEQNLNHDAMYWYRQDPGQGLRLIYYSQIVNDFQKGDIAEGYSVSREKKESFPLTVTSAQKNPTAFYLCASSTNIGTGGQRYFGPGTRLTVT.

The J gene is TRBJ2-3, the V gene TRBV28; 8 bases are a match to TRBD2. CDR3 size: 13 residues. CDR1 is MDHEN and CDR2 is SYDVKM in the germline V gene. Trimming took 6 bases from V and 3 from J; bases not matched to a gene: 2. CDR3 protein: CASSPSGTDTQYF. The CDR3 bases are TGTGCCAGCAGCCCTAGCGGGACAGATACGCAGTATTTT.

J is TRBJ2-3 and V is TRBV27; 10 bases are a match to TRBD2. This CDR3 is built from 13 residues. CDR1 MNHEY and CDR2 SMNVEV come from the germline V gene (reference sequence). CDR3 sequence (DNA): TGTGGTACCCGAGGACTAGCGGAAGATACGCAGTATTTT. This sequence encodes CGTRGLAEDTQYF.

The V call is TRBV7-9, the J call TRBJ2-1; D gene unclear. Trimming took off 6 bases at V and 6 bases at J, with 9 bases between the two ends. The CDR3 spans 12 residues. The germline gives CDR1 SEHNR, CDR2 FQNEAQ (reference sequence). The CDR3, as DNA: TGTGCCAGCAGACCCCTAGTCAATGAGCAGTTCTTC. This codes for CASRPLVNEQFF.

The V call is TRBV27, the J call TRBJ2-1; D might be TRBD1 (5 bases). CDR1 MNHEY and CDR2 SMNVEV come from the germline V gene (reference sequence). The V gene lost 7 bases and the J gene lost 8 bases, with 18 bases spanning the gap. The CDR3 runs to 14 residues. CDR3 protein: CASTVAGLGDEQFF. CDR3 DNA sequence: TGTGCCAGCACCGTGGCAGGGCTAGGGGATGAGCAGTTCTTC.

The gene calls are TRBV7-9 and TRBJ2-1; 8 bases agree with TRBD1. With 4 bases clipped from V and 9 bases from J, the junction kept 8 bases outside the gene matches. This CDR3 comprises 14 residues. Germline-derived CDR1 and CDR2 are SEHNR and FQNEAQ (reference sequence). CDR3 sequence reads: CASSSRQGIVEQFF. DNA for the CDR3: TGTGCCAGCAGCTCACGACAGGGGATAGTTGAGCAGTTCTTC. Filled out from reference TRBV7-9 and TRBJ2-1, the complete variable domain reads DTGVSQNPRHKITKRGQNVTFRCDPISEHNRLYWYRQTLGQGPEFLTYFQNEAQLEKSRLLSDRFSAERPKGSFSTLEIQRTEQGDSAMYLCASSSRQGIVEQFFGPGTRLTVL.

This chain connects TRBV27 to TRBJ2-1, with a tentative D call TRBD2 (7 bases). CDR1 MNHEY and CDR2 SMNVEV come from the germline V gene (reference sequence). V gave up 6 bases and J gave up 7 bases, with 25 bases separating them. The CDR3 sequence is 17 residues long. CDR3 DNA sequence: TGTGCCAGCAGCTCTCCATTCCGCGGGGGCCTCGATAATGAGCAGTTCTTC. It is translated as CASSSPFRGGLDNEQFF.

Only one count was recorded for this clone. This CDR3 reads CAWSVMNTEAFF. In DNA form, the CDR3 reads TGTGCCTGGAGCGTAATGAACACTGAAGCTTTCTTT. The chain has TRBV30 and TRBJ1-1, with D uncertain. V lost 3 bases and J lost 0, with 5 bases in between. Germline lookup yields CDR1 GTSNPN and CDR2 SVGIG (reference sequence). The CDR3 extends over 12 amino acids.

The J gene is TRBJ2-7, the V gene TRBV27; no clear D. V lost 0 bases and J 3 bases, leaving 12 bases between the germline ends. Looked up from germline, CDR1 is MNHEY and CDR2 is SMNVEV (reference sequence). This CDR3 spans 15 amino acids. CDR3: CASSLSAPGFYEQYF. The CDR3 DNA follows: TGTGCCAGCAGTTTATCTGCGCCGGGTTTCTACGAGCAGTACTTC.

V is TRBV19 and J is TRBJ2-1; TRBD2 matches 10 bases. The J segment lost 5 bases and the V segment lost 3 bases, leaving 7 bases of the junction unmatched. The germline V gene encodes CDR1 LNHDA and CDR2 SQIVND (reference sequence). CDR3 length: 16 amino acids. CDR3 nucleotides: TGTGCCAGTAGTATCGAGCGGGAGGGCCTCAACAATGAGCAGTTCTTC. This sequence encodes CASSIEREGLNNEQFF.

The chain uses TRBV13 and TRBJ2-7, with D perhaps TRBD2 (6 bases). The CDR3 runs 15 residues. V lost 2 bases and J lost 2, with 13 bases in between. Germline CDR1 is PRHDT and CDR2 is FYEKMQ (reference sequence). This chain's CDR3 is CASSLTGSVTYEQYF. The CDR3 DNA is TGTGCCAGCAGCTTAACCGGGAGCGTTACCTACGAGCAGTACTTC. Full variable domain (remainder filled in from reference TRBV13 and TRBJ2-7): AAGVIQSPRHLIKEKRETATLKCYPIPRHDTVYWYQQGPGQDPQFLISFYEKMQSDKGSIPDRFSAQQFSDYHSELNMSSLELGDSALYFCASSLTGSVTYEQYFGPGTRLTVT.

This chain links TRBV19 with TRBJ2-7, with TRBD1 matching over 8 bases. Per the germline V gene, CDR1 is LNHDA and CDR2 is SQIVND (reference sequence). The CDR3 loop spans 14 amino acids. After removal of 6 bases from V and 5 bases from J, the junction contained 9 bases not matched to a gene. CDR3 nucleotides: TGTGCCAGTAGCCCGGCAGGGGGCGCCGACGAGCAGTACTTC. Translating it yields CASSPAGGADEQYF. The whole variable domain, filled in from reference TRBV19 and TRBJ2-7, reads DGGITQSPKYLFRKEGQNVTLSCEQNLNHDAMYWYRQDPGQGLRLIYYSQIVNDFQKGDIAEGYSVSREKKESFPLTVTSAQKNPTAFYLCASSPAGGADEQYFGPGTRLTVT.

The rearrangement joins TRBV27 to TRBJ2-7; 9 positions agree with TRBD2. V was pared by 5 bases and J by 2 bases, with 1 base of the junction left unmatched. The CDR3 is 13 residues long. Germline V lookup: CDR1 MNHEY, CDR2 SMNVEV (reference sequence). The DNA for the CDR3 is TGTGCCAGCAGTGCTAGCGGGGCCTACGAGCAGTACTTC. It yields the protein CASSASGAYEQYF.

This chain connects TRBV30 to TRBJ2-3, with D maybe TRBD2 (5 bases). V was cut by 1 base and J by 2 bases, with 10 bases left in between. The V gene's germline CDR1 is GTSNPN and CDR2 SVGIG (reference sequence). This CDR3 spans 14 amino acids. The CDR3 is CAWSAGSSTDTQYF. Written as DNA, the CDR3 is TGTGCCTGGAGTGCGGGGTCGTCCACAGATACGCAGTATTTT. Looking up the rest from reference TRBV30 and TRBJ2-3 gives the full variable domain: SQTIHQWPATLVQPVGSPLSLECTVEGTSNPNLYWYRQAAGRGLQLLFYSVGIGQISSEVPQNLSASRPQDRQFILSSKKLLLSDSGFYLCAWSAGSSTDTQYFGPGTRLTVL.

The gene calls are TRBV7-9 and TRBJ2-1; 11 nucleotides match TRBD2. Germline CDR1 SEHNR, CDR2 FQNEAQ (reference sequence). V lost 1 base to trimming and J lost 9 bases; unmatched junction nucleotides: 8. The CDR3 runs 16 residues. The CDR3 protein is CASSLETSGRQCEQFF. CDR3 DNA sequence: TGTGCCAGCAGCTTAGAAACTAGCGGGAGACAATGTGAGCAGTTCTTC.

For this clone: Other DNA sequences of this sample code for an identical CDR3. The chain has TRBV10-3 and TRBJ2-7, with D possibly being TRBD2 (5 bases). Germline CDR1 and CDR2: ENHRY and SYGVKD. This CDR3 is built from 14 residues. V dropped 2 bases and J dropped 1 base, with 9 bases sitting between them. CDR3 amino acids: CAISEAGGSYEQYF. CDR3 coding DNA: TGTGCCATCAGTGAGGCCGGCGGGTCCTACGAGCAGTACTTC.

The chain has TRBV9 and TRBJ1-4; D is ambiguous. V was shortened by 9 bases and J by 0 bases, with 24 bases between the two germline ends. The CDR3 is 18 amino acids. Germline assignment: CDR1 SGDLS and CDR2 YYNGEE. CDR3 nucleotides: TGTGCCACGCCGACCTCAACTGCTCTACAGACAACTAATGAAAAACTGTTTTTT. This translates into CATPTSTALQTTNEKLFF.

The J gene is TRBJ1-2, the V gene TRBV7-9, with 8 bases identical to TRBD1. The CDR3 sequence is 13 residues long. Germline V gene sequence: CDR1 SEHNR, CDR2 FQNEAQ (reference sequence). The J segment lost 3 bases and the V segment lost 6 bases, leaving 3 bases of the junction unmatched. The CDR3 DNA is TGTGCCAGCAGAGAGGGACAGGACTATGGCTACACCTTC. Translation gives CASREGQDYGYTF.

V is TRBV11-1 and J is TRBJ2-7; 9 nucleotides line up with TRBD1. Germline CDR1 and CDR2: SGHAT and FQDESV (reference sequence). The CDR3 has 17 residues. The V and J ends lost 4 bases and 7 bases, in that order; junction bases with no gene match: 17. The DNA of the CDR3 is TGTGCCAGCAGCTGGGGAAACCGGGACAGGGCGTCTCGGGAGCAGTACTTC. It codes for CASSWGNRDRASREQYF. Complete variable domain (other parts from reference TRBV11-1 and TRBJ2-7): EAEVAQSPRYKITEKSQAVAFWCDPISGHATLYWYRQILGQGPELLVQFQDESVVDDSQLPKDRFSAERLKGVDSTLKIQPAELGDSAMYLCASSWGNRDRASREQYFGPGTRLTVT.

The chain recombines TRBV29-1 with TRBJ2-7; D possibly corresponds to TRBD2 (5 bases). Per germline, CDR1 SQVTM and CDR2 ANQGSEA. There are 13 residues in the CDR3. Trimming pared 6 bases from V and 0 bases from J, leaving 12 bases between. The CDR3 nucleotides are TGCAGCGTGACCCAGCGGAGCTCCTACGAGCAGTACTTC. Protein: CSVTQRSSYEQYF.